This T cell receptor (beta chain) was retrieved from a study of T cells in Graves' hyperthyroidism and ophthalmopathy. The CDR3 runs to 12 residues. Trimming took off 5 bases at V and 7 bases at J, with 11 bases between the two ends. Amplification of TCR beta CDR3 regions used RNA as the template. Initially, a first-round RT-PCR of the TCR CDR3 employed the HTBI primer set. TCRdb reprocessed the multiplex PCR reads via MiXCR and lists one record per CDR3 protein. The profile covers 650,000 to 800,000 distinct CDR3 sequences, with roughly 45% appearing a single time and about 7.2% taken by the ten largest. This clonotype showed up many times.

V usage is TRBV12-3 or TRBV12-4 and J usage is TRBJ1-2; no clear D. The TCR sequence derives from an adult man with Graves' disease, either hyperthyroidism or ophthalmopathy (not recorded which). The sequencing sample was made of peripheral blood or thyroid tissue (not recorded which). The CDR3 protein is CASSLHQAGYTF. CDR3 in DNA: TGTGCCAGCAGTCTTCATCAGGCTGGCTACACCTTC.